Listed below are T cell receptor beta chains from one sample, sequenced in a study of T cell responses to AZD1222 COVID-19 vaccine. Profiling relied on immunoSEQ multiplex PCR, and the TCRdb table lists in-frame clones only, not all of them. This sample carries 90,000 to 150,000 clones, approximately 90% of them seen once, and the ten largest clones take just over 2.5%. Sample: peripheral blood, taken 28 days after the second AZD1222 dose. The receptor set was obtained from an adult who received the AZD1222 COVID-19 vaccine. The CDR3 runs from the conserved cysteine through the conserved F or W. The order of the fields is V gene, D gene, clone size, J gene, CDR3 protein, CDR3 DNA. D genes are given only for firm matches. The size field is filled for only some rows; it gives once, few, many or a size class.

V: TRBV28; D: .; size: .; J: TRBJ1-3; CDR3: CASSLPTVDSGNTIYF; DNA: TGTGCCAGCAGTCTACCGACAGTCGACTCTGGAAACACCATATATTTT
V: TRBV7-6; D: TRBD1; size: .; J: TRBJ2-1; CDR3: CASSKQGAGSYNEQFF; DNA: TGTGCCAGCAGCAAACAGGGGGCTGGCTCCTACAATGAGCAGTTCTTC
V: TRBV5-5; D: .; size: .; J: TRBJ1-5; CDR3: CASSLAHQPQHF; DNA: TGTGCCAGCAGCCTGGCGCATCAGCCCCAGCATTTT
V: TRBV7-8; D: TRBD1; size: .; J: TRBJ1-5; CDR3: CASSLGDRIGTQPQHF; DNA: TGTGCCAGCAGCTTAGGGGACAGGATCGGAACTCAGCCCCAGCATTTT
V: TRBV6-5; D: TRBD1; size: .; J: TRBJ2-1; CDR3: CASSLDRVGYNEQFF; DNA: TGTGCCAGCAGTCTTGACAGGGTAGGGTACAATGAGCAGTTCTTC
V: TRBV15; D: .; size: .; J: TRBJ1-1; CDR3: CATSRDMVTEAFF; DNA: TGTGCCACCAGCAGAGATATGGTGACTGAAGCTTTCTTT
V: TRBV12-3/TRBV12-4; D: .; size: .; J: TRBJ2-4; CDR3: CASSLYHIQYF; DNA: TGTGCCAGCAGTTTATATCACATTCAGTACTTC
V: TRBV27; D: TRBD1; size: .; J: TRBJ1-2; CDR3: CASSVSRDRGGFYGYTF; DNA: TGTGCCAGCAGTGTTTCCCGAGACAGGGGGGGTTTCTATGGCTACACCTTC
V: TRBV7-2; D: .; size: .; J: TRBJ1-2; CDR3: CASSKVVGTNYGYTF; DNA: TGTGCCAGCAGCAAAGTTGTCGGGACTAACTATGGCTACACCTTC
V: TRBV28; D: .; size: .; J: TRBJ1-5; CDR3: CASSPPIPLNQPQHF; DNA: TGTGCCAGCAGTCCCCCCATCCCTTTAAATCAGCCCCAGCATTTT
V: TRBV9; D: .; size: once; J: TRBJ2-1; CDR3: CASGPGPSELSEQFF; DNA: TGTGCCAGCGGCCCGGGTCCGTCCGAGCTAAGTGAGCAGTTCTTC
V: TRBV5-6; D: .; size: .; J: TRBJ1-6; CDR3: CASSLWWQGGSPLHF; DNA: TGTGCCAGCAGCTTATGGTGGCAGGGCGGTTCACCCCTCCACTTT
V: TRBV4-3; D: .; size: .; J: TRBJ2-3; CDR3: CASSQDASYNTDTQYF; DNA: TGCGCCAGCAGCCAAGACGCCAGTTACAACACAGATACGCAGTATTTT
V: TRBV20-1; D: .; size: .; J: TRBJ2-7; CDR3: CSASVTGLSYEQYF; DNA: TGCAGTGCTAGTGTTACAGGACTCTCCTACGAGCAGTACTTC
V: TRBV2; D: TRBD1; size: .; J: TRBJ1-2; CDR3: CASRLTGANYGYTF; DNA: TGTGCCAGCAGGCTGACAGGGGCCAACTATGGCTACACCTTC
V: TRBV28; D: .; size: .; J: TRBJ1-5; CDR3: CASSTLRQPQHF; DNA: TGTGCCAGCAGCACTCTCCGTCAGCCCCAGCATTTT
V: TRBV7-6; D: TRBD1; size: .; J: TRBJ1-3; CDR3: CASSLVAGGSGNTIYF; DNA: TGTGCCAGCAGCTTAGTAGCAGGGGGCTCTGGAAACACCATATATTTT
V: TRBV11-2; D: TRBD2; size: .; J: TRBJ2-7; CDR3: CASSNPRTSGGSYEQYF; DNA: TGTGCCAGCAGCAATCCCCGGACTAGCGGGGGTTCCTACGAGCAGTACTTC
V: TRBV5-1; D: .; size: .; J: TRBJ2-2; CDR3: CASSLATGNTGELFF; DNA: TGCGCCAGCAGCTTGGCGACGGGGAACACCGGGGAGCTGTTTTTT
V: TRBV7-2; D: .; size: once; J: TRBJ2-2; CDR3: CASSLLIANTGELFF; DNA: TGTGCCAGCAGCTTATTAATCGCAAACACCGGGGAGCTGTTTTTT
V: TRBV19; D: .; size: .; J: TRBJ2-7; CDR3: CASSPRHRVYYEQYF; DNA: TGTGCCAGTAGTCCAAGACACCGAGTCTACTACGAGCAGTACTTC
V: TRBV12-3/TRBV12-4; D: .; size: .; J: TRBJ1-5; CDR3: CASSLAENQPQHF; DNA: TGTGCCAGCAGTTTAGCCGAAAATCAGCCCCAGCATTTT
V: TRBV4-3; D: .; size: .; J: TRBJ1-6; CDR3: CASKQGDTHNSPLHF; DNA: TGCGCCAGCAAACAGGGAGATACTCATAATTCACCCCTCCACTTT
V: TRBV19; D: .; size: .; J: TRBJ1-1; CDR3: CATKWRGDTEAFF; DNA: TGTGCCACAAAGTGGAGGGGGGACACTGAAGCTTTCTTT
V: TRBV9; D: TRBD1; size: .; J: TRBJ2-2; CDR3: CASSRRQGSGELFF; DNA: TGTGCCAGCAGCCGGAGACAGGGCTCCGGGGAGCTGTTTTTT
V: TRBV5-1; D: .; size: .; J: TRBJ1-2; CDR3: CASSLVGTANYGYTF; DNA: TGCGCCAGCAGCTTGGTAGGGACGGCTAACTATGGCTACACCTTC
V: TRBV27; D: TRBD1; size: .; J: TRBJ1-5; CDR3: CASSYSPGQGLDQPQHF; DNA: TGTGCCAGCAGTTATTCACCGGGACAGGGGTTGGATCAGCCCCAGCATTTT
V: TRBV9; D: .; size: .; J: TRBJ1-2; CDR3: CASSVGQFYGYTF; DNA: TGTGCCAGCAGCGTAGGGCAGTTCTATGGCTACACCTTC
V: TRBV19; D: TRBD1; size: .; J: TRBJ2-5; CDR3: CASSTPSGTGRETQYF; DNA: TGTGCCAGTAGTACGCCCTCCGGGACAGGGAGAGAGACCCAGTACTTC
V: TRBV20-1; D: .; size: .; J: TRBJ2-7; CDR3: CSARGGLEQYF; DNA: TGCAGTGCTAGAGGTGGACTCGAGCAGTACTTC